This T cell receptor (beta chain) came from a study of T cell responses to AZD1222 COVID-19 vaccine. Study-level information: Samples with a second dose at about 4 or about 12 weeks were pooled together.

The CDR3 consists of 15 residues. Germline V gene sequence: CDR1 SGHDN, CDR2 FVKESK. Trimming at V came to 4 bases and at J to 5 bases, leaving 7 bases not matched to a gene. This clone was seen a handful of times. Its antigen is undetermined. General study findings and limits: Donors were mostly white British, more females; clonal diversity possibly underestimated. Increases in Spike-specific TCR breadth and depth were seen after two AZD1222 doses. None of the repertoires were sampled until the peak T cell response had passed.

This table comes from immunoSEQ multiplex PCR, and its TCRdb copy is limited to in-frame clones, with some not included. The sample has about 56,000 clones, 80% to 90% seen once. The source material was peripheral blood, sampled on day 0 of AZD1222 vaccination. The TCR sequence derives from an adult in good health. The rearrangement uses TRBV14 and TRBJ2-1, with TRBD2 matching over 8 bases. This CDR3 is CASSLRGGTHNEQFF. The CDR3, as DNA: TGTGCCAGCAGCCTTCGCGGGGGGACCCACAATGAGCAGTTCTTC.